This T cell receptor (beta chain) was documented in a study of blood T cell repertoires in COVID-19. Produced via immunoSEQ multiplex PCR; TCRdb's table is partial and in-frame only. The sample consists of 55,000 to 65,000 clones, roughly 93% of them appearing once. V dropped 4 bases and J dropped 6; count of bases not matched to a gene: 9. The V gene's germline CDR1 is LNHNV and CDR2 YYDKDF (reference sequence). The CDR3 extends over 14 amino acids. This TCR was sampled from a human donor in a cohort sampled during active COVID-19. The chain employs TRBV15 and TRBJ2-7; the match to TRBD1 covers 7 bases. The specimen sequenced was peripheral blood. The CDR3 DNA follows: TGTGCCACCAGCATTGGGGACAGTTTCTCCGAGCAGTACTTC. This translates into CATSIGDSFSEQYF.